Sequencing of this T cell receptor beta chain was carried out in a study of shared clonotypes between healthy human individuals. Overall study findings and caveats: Blood was the sole source, and tissue repertoires probably differ.

Trimming took 1 base from V and 3 from J; bases not matched to a gene: 6. CDR1 and CDR2 from the germline V gene are SGHVS and FQNEAQ. The CDR3 length is 15 residues. Details on this clone: Its antigen is not identified.

Using immunoSEQ multiplex PCR, the repertoire was profiled, and TCRdb retains in-frame clones only, with some absent. Among 550,000 to 700,000 clones, around 73% were seen once, and the ten largest hold roughly 2%. The chain links TRBV7-8 to TRBJ2-7, with 7 bases lining up with TRBD2. The source is a woman in her 30s in good health. The sequencing input was memory CD4+ T cells sorted from blood. The subset is: CD45RA-negative fraction. The CDR3 spells CASSLERGPFYEQYF. The CDR3, as DNA: TGTGCCAGCAGCTTAGAGCGGGGCCCTTTCTACGAGCAGTACTTC.